These T cell receptor beta chains were read from a single sample in a study of CD8+CD57+ T cells in acquired aplastic anemia. MiXCR, run by TCRdb on the reads, gives a single entry per CDR3 protein. The data contain some 190,000 distinct CDR3 sequences, approximately 49% of them singletons. The sequenced sample consisted of sorted CD4+, CD8+, or CD8+CD57+ T cells (not recorded which) from PBMCs. The receptors here all came from a human donor in good health, serving as a control. Both conserved end residues are part of each CDR3. The D gene is left open where the match is weak. A row's size may be missing; if present it is once, few, many or a size class.

abundance	v_gene	j_gene	d_gene	CDR3nt	CDR3aa
-	TRBV7-6	TRBJ1-2	-	TGTGCCAGCAGCTTAGGGGAGTTGTATGGCTACACCTTC	CASSLGELYGYTF
-	TRBV29-1	TRBJ1-2	-	TGCAGCGTTGTCTCGAGAGCTAACTATGGCTACACCTTC	CSVVSRANYGYTF
-	TRBV7-7	TRBJ1-2	-	TGTGCTAGAGACTTCATGATCTCTGGCTACACCTTC	CARDFMISGYTF
many	TRBV5-1	TRBJ1-2	-	TGCGCCAGCAGCTTGGTGCTCGGACAGTATGGCTACACCTTC	CASSLVLGQYGYTF
many	TRBV12-3/TRBV12-4	TRBJ1-2	-	TGTGCCAGCAGTACGCTGACGGGCACTGGCTACACCTTC	CASSTLTGTGYTF
-	TRBV4-2	TRBJ2-7	TRBD1	TGTGCCAGCAGTTACTCGGGGACAGGCCACGAGCAGTACTTC	CASSYSGTGHEQYF
-	TRBV27	TRBJ2-7	TRBD1	TGTGCCAGCAGTCCAAGGACAGGCGGAGAGCAGTACTTC	CASSPRTGGEQYF
many	TRBV4-2	TRBJ2-7	TRBD2	TGTGCCAGCAGCCAAGCTAGCGGGGGGACCTACGAGCAGTACTTC	CASSQASGGTYEQYF
-	TRBV24-1	TRBJ2-3	-	TGTGCCACCAGTGATTGGAGGGTGGATACGCAGTATTTT	CATSDWRVDTQYF
many	TRBV5-4	TRBJ2-5	TRBD1	TGTGCCAGCAGCTTGGGTTCAGGGGGCGCGGGAGAGACCCAGTACTTC	CASSLGSGGAGETQYF
-	TRBV15	TRBJ2-7	-	TGTGCCACCAGCAGAGTGGCAGGGCCCTACGAGCAGTACTTC	CATSRVAGPYEQYF
-	TRBV10-3	TRBJ1-3	-	TGTGCCAGCAGAGGGGACCCGCTCCGTAAGGGGAAGGTTGGAAACACCATATATTTT	CASRGDPLRKGKVGNTIYF
-	TRBV24-1	TRBJ1-6	-	TGTGCCACCAGTGAGTCCAACAGAGGCCTCCACTTT	CATSESNRGLHF
-	TRBV15	TRBJ1-1	-	TGTGCCACCAGCAGAGATTTCTCCGGTAACACTGAAGCTTTCTTT	CATSRDFSGNTEAFF
many	TRBV2	TRBJ2-7	TRBD2	TGTGCCAGCAGTGTCCGGACTAGCGGGGGGGCGGAACAGTACTTC	CASSVRTSGGAEQYF
-	TRBV19	TRBJ1-5	-	TGTGCCAGTACCCTAGGTGGGGGGGGTCAGCCCCAGCATTTT	CASTLGGGGQPQHF
few	TRBV25-1	TRBJ1-2	TRBD1	TGTGCCAGCAGAAAAATACAGGGGGCACAGGACTATGGCTACACCTTC	CASRKIQGAQDYGYTF
few	TRBV2	TRBJ1-6	TRBD1	TGTGCCAGCGGGGACAGGGGTTCACCCCTCCACTTT	CASGDRGSPLHF
many	TRBV7-2	TRBJ2-7	TRBD1	TGTGCCAGCAGCTTACGGACAGGGTTGGACTACGAGCAGTACTTC	CASSLRTGLDYEQYF
-	TRBV2	TRBJ2-7	TRBD1	TGTGCCAGCAGCGTAGAACAGGGGAGCGGCTACGAGCAGTACTTC	CASSVEQGSGYEQYF
many	TRBV9	TRBJ1-6	-	TGTGCCAGCAGTCATCAGGCAGGGGTAAATTCACCCCTCCACTTT	CASSHQAGVNSPLHF
-	TRBV11-2	TRBJ1-5	-	TGTGCCAGCAGCCCAAGGGAGACCAAGCCCCAGCATTTT	CASSPRETKPQHF
-	TRBV2	TRBJ2-7	-	TGTGCCAGCAGTGAAGGACAGGTAAACTCCTACGAGCAGTACTTC	CASSEGQVNSYEQYF
-	TRBV27	TRBJ1-4	-	TGTGCCAGCAGTTTAAATTCTAATGAAAAACTGTTTTTT	CASSLNSNEKLFF
many	TRBV5-1	TRBJ1-6	-	TGCGCCAGCAGCATGGGGGGATCTAACTCCAATTCACCCCTCCACTTT	CASSMGGSNSNSPLHF
many	TRBV7-3	TRBJ1-1	-	TGTGCCAGCAGCTTGGGGGGCTCGAACACTGAAGCTTTCTTT	CASSLGGSNTEAFF
-	TRBV20-1	TRBJ2-5	TRBD2	TGCAGTGCTAGGAAGGGCGGGGGACCGCCGCTACAAGAGACCCAGTACTTC	CSARKGGGPPLQETQYF
-	TRBV20-1	TRBJ2-7	TRBD1	TGCAGTGCTAGGTCGACAGGGATCTACGAGCAGTACTTC	CSARSTGIYEQYF
once	TRBV11-2	TRBJ2-5	-	TGTGCCAGCAGCGTCGGGCCCGGGGTCGAGACCCAGTACTTC	CASSVGPGVETQYF
once	TRBV20-1	TRBJ2-1	TRBD2	TGCAGTGCTGGAGGGTCTAGCGGGGGGGGCAATGAGCAGTTCTTC	CSAGGSSGGGNEQFF
many	TRBV12-3/TRBV12-4	TRBJ2-1	TRBD2	TGTGCCAGCAGTGCTAGCGGGGGGACCTACAATGAGCAGTTCTTC	CASSASGGTYNEQFF
-	TRBV12-3/TRBV12-4	TRBJ2-3	TRBD2	TGTGCCAGCAGTGACTCTAGCGGGGGGGCCACAGATACGCAGTATTTT	CASSDSSGGATDTQYF
-	TRBV27	TRBJ2-3	TRBD2	TGTGCCAGCAGGCCACGACTAGCACTCACAGATACGCAGTATTTT	CASRPRLALTDTQYF
-	TRBV7-9	TRBJ1-2	-	TGTGCCAGCAGCCCCGGGGCGATCTACGGCTACACCTTC	CASSPGAIYGYTF
-	TRBV7-3	TRBJ2-5	TRBD2	TGTGCCAGCACCACCAGCGGGGGTAGAGAGACCCAGTACTTC	CASTTSGGRETQYF
few	TRBV7-9	TRBJ2-1	TRBD2	TGTGCCAGCAGCCCAGGCGGACTAGCGGGGGTAAATGAGCAGTTCTTC	CASSPGGLAGVNEQFF
once	TRBV20-1	TRBJ1-1	-	TGCAGTCTCAGGGAGCGGTTACTGGGTGCTTTCTTT	CSLRERLLGAFF
few	TRBV29-1	TRBJ1-1	-	TGCAGCGTTGTTACAGCCTCTGAAGCTTTCTTT	CSVVTASEAFF
many	TRBV11-2	TRBJ1-1	TRBD1	TGTGCCAGCAGCTTAGGGCCGACAGGGACGGGCACTGAAGCTTTCTTT	CASSLGPTGTGTEAFF
-	TRBV7-2	TRBJ1-2	-	TGTGCCAGCAGCGCCGCGGCAGGGGTTGACTATGGCTACACCTTC	CASSAAAGVDYGYTF
-	TRBV9	TRBJ1-6	TRBD1	TGTGCCAGCAGCCCCCGGGACAGGCTTAATTCACCCCTCCACTTT	CASSPRDRLNSPLHF
many	TRBV7-8	TRBJ2-5	TRBD2	TGTGCCAGCAGCTTCCAGCGGGGGGGCCGTGGAGAGACCCAGTACTTC	CASSFQRGGRGETQYF
many	TRBV7-3	TRBJ2-7	TRBD1	TGTGCCAGCAGCCCATCCGGGACAGGGTACGAGCAGTACTTC	CASSPSGTGYEQYF
-	TRBV5-1	TRBJ2-5	TRBD1	TGCGCCAGCAGCTTGGCCGGGAAGGGGGCTGGGGAGACCCAGTACTTC	CASSLAGKGAGETQYF
-	TRBV29-1	TRBJ2-5	TRBD1	TGCAGCGTTTTAGACAGGGTGAGGGAGACCCAGTACTTC	CSVLDRVRETQYF
-	TRBV15	TRBJ1-2	-	TGTGCCACCCCCGGCAGGGCTCGCTATGGCTACACCTTC	CATPGRARYGYTF
once	TRBV7-8	TRBJ1-2	TRBD1	TGTGCCAGCAGCAGAACGGGGACAGTGGATGGCTACACCTTC	CASSRTGTVDGYTF
-	TRBV7-3	TRBJ2-5	TRBD2	TGTGCCAGCAGCTCTAGCGGGGGCCGACAAGAAACCCAGTGCTTC	CASSSSGGRQETQCF
-	TRBV10-2	TRBJ2-7	TRBD1	TGCGCCAGCAACGCCGGGACAGGGGGGCCCAACGAGCAGTACTTC	CASNAGTGGPNEQYF
-	TRBV5-8	TRBJ1-1	-	TGTGCCAGCAGCTTGGTGGCGAACACTGAAGCTTTCTTT	CASSLVANTEAFF
-	TRBV29-1	TRBJ1-2	-	TGCAGCGTTGAAGATCTCCCCCCGACACACTATGGCTACACCTTC	CSVEDLPPTHYGYTF
-	TRBV2	TRBJ1-2	TRBD1	TGTGCCAGCAGTGGGTCGGTCGGGACAGGGTCCTATGGCTACACCTTC	CASSGSVGTGSYGYTF
once	TRBV4-1	TRBJ2-7	TRBD1	TGCGCCAGCAGCGGAACCGGGACAGGGTTGTACGAGCAGTACTTC	CASSGTGTGLYEQYF